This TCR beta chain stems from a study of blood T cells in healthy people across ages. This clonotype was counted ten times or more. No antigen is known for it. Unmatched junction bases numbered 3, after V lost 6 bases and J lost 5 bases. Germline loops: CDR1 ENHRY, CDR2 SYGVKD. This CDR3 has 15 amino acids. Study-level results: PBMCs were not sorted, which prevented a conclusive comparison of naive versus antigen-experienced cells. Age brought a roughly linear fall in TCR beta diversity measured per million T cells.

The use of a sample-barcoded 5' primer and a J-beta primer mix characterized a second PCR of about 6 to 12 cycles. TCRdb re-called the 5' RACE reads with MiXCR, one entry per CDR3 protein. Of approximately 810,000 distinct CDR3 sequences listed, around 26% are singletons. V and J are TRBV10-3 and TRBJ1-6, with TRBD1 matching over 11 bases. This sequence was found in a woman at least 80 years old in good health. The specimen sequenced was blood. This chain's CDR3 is CAIRRTGGDNSPLHF. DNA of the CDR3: TGTGCCATCAGGAGGACAGGGGGCGATAATTCACCCCTCCACTTT.